This T cell receptor (beta chain) originates from a study of T-cell reconstitution after alpha-beta-depleted transplantation in children. Notes on the study in general: T-cell counts and diversity at one year following transplant were attributed mainly to newly produced T cells. Elevated TCRbeta diversity at day 60 was traced, in some patients, to surviving recipient T cells and thymic progenitors. By about two months after transplant, alpha-beta T cells reportedly arose from several hundred graft clones that had expanded.

This clonotype was detected many times. Its specificity is unknown. V trimming: 2 bases; J trimming: 4 bases; junction bases outside the gene matches: 5. This CDR3 has 16 amino acids. The germline V gene encodes CDR1 SGHDT and CDR2 YYEEEE. Library preparation (for TCRbeta) was performed with unique molecular identifiers. TCRdb itself ran the PCR reads through MiXCR, one entry per CDR3 protein. Of around 120,000 distinct CDR3 sequences in the sample, more than 20% were seen once. The specimen comprised PBMCs, mostly from graft donor cells, sampled 180 days after TCRalphabeta/CD19-depleted stem cell transplant. The chain joins TRBV5-6 to TRBJ2-2; 10 bases map to TRBD1. This receptor was taken from a male patient under 10 years old who had a stem cell transplant for chronic granulomatous disease, so the T cells may come from the graft donor. The CDR3 region is CASSFLTGGSTGELFF. As DNA, the CDR3 is TGTGCCAGCAGCTTCCTGACAGGGGGCTCCACCGGGGAGCTGTTTTTT.